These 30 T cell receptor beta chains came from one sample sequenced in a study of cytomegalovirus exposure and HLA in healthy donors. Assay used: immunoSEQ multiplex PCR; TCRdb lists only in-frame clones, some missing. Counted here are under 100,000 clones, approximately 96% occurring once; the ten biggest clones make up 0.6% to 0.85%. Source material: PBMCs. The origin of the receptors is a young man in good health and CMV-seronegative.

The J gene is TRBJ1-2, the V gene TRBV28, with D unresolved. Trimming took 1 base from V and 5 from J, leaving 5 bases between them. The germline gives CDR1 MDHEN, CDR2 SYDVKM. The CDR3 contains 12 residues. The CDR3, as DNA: TGTGCCAGCAGTTTATCGGGGTATGGCTACACCTTC. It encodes CASSLSGYGYTF.

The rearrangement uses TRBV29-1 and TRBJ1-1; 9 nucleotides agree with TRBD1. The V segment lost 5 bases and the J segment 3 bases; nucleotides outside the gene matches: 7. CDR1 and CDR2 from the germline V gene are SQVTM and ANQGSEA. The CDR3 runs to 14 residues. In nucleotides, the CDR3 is TGCAGCGTTACGGACCGGGACAGGGACACTGAAGCTTTCTTT. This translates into CSVTDRDRDTEAFF.

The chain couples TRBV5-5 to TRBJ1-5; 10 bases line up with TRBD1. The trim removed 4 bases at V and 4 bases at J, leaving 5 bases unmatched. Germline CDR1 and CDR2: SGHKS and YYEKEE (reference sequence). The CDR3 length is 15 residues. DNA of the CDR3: TGTGCCAGCAGCCCCGACAGGGGGCGTAATCAGCCCCAGCATTTT. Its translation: CASSPDRGRNQPQHF.

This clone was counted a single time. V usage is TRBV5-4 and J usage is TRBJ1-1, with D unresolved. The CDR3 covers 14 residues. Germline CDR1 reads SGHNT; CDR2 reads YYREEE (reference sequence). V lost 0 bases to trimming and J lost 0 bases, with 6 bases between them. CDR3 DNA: TGTGCCAGCAGCTTGGGACACCTGAACACTGAAGCTTTCTTT. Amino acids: CASSLGHLNTEAFF.

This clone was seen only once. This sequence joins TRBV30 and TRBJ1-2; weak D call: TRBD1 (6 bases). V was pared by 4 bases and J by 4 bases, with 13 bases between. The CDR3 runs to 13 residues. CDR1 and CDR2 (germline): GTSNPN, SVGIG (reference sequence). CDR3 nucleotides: TGTGCCTGGACCGGGGTGGGGGCCTATGGCTACACCTTC. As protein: CAWTGVGAYGYTF.

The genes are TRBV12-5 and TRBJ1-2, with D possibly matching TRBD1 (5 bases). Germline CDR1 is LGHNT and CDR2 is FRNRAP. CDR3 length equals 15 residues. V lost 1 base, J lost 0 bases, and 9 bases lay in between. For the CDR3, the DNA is TGTGCTAGTGGTTTGGGGGACTTTGCTAACTATGGCTACACCTTC. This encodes CASGLGDFANYGYTF.

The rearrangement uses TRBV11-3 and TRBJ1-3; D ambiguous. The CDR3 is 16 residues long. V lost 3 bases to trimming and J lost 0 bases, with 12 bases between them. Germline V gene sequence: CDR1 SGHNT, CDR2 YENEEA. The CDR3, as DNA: TGTGCCAGCAGCTTCTTACTACGGAGCTCTGGAAACACCATATATTTT. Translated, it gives CASSFLLRSSGNTIYF.

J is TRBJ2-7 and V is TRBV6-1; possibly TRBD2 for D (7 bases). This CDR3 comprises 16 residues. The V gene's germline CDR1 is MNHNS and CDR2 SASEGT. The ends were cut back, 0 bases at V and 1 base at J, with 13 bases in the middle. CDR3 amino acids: CASSEAVGGGSYEQYF. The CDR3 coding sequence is TGTGCCAGCAGTGAAGCTGTGGGAGGGGGGTCCTACGAGCAGTACTTC.

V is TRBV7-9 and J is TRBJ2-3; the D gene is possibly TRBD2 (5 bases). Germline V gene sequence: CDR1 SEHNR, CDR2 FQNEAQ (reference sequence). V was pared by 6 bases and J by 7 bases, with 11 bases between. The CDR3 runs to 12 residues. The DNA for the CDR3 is TGTGCCAGCAGTCTCAGCGGAAATACGCAGTATTTT. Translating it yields CASSLSGNTQYF.

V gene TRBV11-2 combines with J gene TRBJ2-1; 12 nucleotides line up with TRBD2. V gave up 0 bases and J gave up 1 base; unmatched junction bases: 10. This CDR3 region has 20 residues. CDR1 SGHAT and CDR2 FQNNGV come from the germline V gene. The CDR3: CASSLDHLAGGPRSYNEQFF. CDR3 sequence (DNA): TGTGCCAGCAGCTTAGATCATCTAGCGGGAGGGCCCAGGTCCTACAATGAGCAGTTCTTC.

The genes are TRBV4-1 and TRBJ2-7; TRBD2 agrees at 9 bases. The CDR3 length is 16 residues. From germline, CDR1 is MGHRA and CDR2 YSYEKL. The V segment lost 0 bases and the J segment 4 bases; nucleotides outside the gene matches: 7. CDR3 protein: CASSQDVPSGGYEQYF. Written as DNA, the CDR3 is TGCGCCAGCAGCCAAGATGTACCCAGCGGGGGGTACGAGCAGTACTTC.

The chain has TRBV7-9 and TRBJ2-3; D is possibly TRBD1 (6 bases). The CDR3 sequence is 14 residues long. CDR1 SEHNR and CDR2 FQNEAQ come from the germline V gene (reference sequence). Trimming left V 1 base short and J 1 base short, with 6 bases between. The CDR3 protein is CASSLGQGTDTQYF. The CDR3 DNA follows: TGTGCCAGCAGCTTAGGACAGGGCACAGATACGCAGTATTTT.

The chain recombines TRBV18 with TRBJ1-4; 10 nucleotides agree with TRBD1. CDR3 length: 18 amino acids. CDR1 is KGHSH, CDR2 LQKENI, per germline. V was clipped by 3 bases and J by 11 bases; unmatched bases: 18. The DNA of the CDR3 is TGTGCCAGCTCACCCGACGGGACAGGGGCGTTAGGAGAGAAGAAACTGTTTTTT. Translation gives CASSPDGTGALGEKKLFF.

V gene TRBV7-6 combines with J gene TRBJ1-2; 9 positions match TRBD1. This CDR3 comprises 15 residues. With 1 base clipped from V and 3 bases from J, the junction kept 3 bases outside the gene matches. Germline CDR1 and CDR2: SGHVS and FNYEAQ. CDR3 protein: CASSLVGDRDYGYTF. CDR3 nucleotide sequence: TGTGCCAGCAGCTTAGTCGGGGACAGGGACTATGGCTACACCTTC.

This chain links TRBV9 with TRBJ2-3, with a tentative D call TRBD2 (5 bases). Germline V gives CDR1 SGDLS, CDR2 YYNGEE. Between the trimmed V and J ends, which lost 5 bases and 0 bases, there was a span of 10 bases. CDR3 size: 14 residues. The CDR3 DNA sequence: TGTGCCAGCAGTCGAGCGGCTAGCACAGATACGCAGTATTTT. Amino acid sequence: CASSRAASTDTQYF.

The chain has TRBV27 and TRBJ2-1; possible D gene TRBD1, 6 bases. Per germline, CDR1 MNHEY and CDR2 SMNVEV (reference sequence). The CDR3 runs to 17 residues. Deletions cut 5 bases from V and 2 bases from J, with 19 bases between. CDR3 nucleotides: TGTGCCAGCAGTGCCGATCCCGGACAGAGCACCTACAATGAGCAGTTCTTC. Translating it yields CASSADPGQSTYNEQFF.

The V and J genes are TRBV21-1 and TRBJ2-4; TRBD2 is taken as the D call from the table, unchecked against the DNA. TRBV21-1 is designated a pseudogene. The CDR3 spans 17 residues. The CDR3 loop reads CASTPLAGLLAKNIQYF. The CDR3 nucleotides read TGTGCCAGCACACCACTAGCGGGTCTTCTAGCCAAAAACATTCAGTACTTC.

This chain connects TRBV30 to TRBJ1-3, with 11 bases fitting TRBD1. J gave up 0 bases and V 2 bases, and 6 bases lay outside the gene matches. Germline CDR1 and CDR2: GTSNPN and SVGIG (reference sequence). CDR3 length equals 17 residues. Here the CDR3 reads CAWSLGTGGSSGNTIYF. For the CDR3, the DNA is TGTGCCTGGAGTTTGGGGACAGGGGGAAGCTCTGGAAACACCATATATTTT.

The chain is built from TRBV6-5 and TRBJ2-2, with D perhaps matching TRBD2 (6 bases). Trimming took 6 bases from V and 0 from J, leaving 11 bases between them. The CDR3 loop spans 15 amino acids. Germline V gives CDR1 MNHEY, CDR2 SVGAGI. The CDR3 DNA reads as TGTGCCAGCAGCCGACTAGGTCCGAACACCGGGGAGCTGTTTTTT. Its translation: CASSRLGPNTGELFF.

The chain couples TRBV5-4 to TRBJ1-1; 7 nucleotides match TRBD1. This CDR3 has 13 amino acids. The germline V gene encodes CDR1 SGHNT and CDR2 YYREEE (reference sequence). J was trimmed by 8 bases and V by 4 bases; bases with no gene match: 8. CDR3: CASSVQTGREAFF. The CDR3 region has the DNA TGTGCCAGCAGCGTTCAGACAGGGAGAGAAGCTTTCTTT.

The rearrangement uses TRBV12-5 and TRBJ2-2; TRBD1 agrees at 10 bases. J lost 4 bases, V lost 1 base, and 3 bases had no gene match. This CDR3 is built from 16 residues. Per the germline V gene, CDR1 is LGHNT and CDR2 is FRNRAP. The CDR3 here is CASGLAGQGPTGELFF. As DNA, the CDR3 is TGTGCTAGTGGTTTGGCGGGACAGGGGCCCACCGGGGAGCTGTTTTTT.

The CDR3 sequence: CASSIMSGGQETQYF. CDR3 in DNA: TGTGCCAGTAGTATCATGTCAGGGGGACAAGAGACCCAGTACTTC. The rearrangement joins TRBV19 to TRBJ2-5, with 7 positions matching TRBD1. The V segment lost 3 bases and the J segment 2 bases; nucleotides outside the gene matches: 6. Germline V gene data show CDR1 as LNHDA and CDR2 as SQIVND (reference sequence). This CDR3 has 15 residues.

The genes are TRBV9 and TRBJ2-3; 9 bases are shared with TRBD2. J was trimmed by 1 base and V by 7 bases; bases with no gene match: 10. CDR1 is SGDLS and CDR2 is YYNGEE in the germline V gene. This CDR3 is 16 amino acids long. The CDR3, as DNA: TGTGCCAGCTCTACTTATAGCGGGAGCGGCACAGATACGCAGTATTTT. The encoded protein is CASSTYSGSGTDTQYF.

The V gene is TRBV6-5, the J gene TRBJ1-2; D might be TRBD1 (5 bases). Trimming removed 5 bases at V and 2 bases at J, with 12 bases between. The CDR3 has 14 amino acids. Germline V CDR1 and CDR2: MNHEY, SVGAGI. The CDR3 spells CASSRPGDNYGYTF. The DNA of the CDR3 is TGTGCCAGCAGTCGGCCGGGGGACAACTATGGCTACACCTTC.

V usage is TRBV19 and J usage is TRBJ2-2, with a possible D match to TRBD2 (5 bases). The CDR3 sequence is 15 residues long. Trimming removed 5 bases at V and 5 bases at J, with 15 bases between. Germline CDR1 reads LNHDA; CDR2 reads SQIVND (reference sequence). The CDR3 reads CASSLMFEGTGELFF. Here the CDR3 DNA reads TGTGCCAGTAGTTTGATGTTCGAGGGAACCGGGGAGCTGTTTTTT.

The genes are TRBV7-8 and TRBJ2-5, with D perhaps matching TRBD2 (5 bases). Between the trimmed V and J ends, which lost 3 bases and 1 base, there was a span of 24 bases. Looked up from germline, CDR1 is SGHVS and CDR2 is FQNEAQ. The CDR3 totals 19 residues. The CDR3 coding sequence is TGTGCCAGCAGCTTTGGTTTGCGGCGGGCCAACCTAATCCAAGAGACCCAGTACTTC. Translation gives CASSFGLRRANLIQETQYF. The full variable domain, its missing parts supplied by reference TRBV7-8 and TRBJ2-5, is GAGVSQSPRYKVAKRGQDVALRCDPISGHVSLFWYQQALGQGPEFLTYFQNEAQLDKSGLPSDRFFAERPEGSVSTLKIQRTQQEDSAVYLCASSFGLRRANLIQETQYFGPGTRLLVL.

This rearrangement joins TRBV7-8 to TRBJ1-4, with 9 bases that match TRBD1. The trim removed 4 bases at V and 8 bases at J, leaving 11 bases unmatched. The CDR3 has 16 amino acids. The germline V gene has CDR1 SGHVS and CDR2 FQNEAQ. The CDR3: CASSSLLGQGDEKLFF. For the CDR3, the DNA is TGTGCCAGCAGCTCCTTACTGGGACAGGGCGACGAAAAACTGTTTTTT.

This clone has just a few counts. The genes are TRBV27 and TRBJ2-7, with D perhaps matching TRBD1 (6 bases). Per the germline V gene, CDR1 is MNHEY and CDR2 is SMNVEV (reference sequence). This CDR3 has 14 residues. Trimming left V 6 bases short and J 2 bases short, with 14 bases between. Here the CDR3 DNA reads TGTGCCAGCAGGCCGGCAGGGGTAACCTACGAGCAGTACGTC. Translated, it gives CASRPAGVTYEQYV.

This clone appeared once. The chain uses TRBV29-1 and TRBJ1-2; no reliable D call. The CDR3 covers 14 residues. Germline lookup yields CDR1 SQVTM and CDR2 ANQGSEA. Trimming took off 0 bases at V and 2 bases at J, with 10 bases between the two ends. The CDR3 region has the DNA TGCAGCGTTGAAGATACTGGGAGGAACTATGGCTACACCTTC. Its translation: CSVEDTGRNYGYTF. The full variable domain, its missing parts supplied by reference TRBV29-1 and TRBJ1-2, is SAVISQKPSRDICQRGTSLTIQCQVDSQVTMMFWYRQQPGQSLTLIATANQGSEATYESGFVIDKFPISRPNLTFSTLTVSNMSPEDSSIYLCSVEDTGRNYGYTFGSGTRLTVV.

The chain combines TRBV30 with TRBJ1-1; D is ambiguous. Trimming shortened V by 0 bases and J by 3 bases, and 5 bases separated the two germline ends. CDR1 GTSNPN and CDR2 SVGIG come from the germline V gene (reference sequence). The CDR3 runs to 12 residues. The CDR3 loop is CAWSVRDTEAFF. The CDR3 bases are TGTGCCTGGAGTGTCCGAGACACTGAAGCTTTCTTT.